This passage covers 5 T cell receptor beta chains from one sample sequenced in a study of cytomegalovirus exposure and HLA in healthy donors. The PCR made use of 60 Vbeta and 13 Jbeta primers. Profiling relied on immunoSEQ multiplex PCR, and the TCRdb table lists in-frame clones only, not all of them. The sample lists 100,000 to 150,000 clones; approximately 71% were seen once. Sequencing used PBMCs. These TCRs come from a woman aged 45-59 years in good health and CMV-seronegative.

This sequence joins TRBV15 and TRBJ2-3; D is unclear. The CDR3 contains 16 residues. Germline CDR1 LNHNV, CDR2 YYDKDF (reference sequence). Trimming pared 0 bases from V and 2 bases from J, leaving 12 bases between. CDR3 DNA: TGTGCCACCAGCAGAGAGTACGGGTACCCCACAGATACGCAGTATTTT. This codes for CATSREYGYPTDTQYF.

The CDR3 reads CASSFFSGQGTYEQYF. In nucleotides, the CDR3 is TGTGCCAGCAGTTTCTTCTCCGGACAGGGGACTTACGAGCAGTACTTC. The gene calls are TRBV27 and TRBJ2-7; 9 nucleotides line up with TRBD1. The V gene's germline CDR1 is MNHEY and CDR2 SMNVEV (reference sequence). The CDR3 runs 16 residues. The V segment lost 3 bases and the J segment 4 bases; nucleotides outside the gene matches: 10.

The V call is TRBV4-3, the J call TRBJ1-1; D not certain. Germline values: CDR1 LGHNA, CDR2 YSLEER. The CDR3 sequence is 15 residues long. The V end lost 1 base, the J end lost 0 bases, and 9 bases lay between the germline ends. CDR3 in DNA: TGCGCCAGCAGCCAAGGTCCCGGGTTGAACACTGAAGCTTTCTTT. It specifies CASSQGPGLNTEAFF.

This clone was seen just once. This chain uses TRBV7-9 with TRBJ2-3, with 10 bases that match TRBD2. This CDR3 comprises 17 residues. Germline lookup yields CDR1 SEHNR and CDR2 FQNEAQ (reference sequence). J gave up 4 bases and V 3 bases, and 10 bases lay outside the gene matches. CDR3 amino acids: CASSFRTSGRLPDTQYF. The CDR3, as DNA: TGTGCCAGCAGCTTCAGGACTAGCGGAAGACTTCCAGATACGCAGTATTTT.

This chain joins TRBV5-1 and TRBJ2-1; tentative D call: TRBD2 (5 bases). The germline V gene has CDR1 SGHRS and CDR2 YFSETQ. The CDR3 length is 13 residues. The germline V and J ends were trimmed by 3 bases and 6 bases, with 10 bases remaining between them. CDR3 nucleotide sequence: TGCGCCAGCAGCTCGACTAATTCCAATGAGCAGTTCTTC. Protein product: CASSSTNSNEQFF. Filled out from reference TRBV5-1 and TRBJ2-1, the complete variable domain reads KAGVTQTPRYLIKTRGQQVTLSCSPISGHRSVSWYQQTPGQGLQFLFEYFSETQRNKGNFPGRFSGRQFSNSRSEMNVSTLELGDSALYLCASSSTNSNEQFFGPGTRLTVL.